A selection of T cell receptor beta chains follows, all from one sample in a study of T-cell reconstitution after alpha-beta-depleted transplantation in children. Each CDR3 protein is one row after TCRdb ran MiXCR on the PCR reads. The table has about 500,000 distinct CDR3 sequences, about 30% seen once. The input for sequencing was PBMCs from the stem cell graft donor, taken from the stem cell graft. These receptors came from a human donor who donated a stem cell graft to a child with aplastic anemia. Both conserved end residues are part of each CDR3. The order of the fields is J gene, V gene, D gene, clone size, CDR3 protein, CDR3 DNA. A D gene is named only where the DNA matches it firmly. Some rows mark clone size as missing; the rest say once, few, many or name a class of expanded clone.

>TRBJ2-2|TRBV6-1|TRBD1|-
CASRPGTGSTGELFF
TGTGCCAGCAGACCTGGGACAGGGAGTACCGGGGAGCTGTTTTTT
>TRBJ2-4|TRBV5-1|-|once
CASSLDGGKLAKNIQYF
TGCGCCAGCAGCTTGGATGGCGGAAAACTAGCCAAAAACATTCAGTACTTC
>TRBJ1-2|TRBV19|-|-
CASSARGVSYGYTF
TGTGCCAGTAGTGCCCGGGGAGTATCCTATGGCTACACCTTC
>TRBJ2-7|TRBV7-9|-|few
CASMPVQTYEQYF
TGTGCCAGCATGCCGGTCCAGACCTACGAGCAGTACTTC
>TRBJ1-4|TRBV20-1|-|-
CSASYSTNEKLFF
TGCAGTGCTAGTTATTCAACTAATGAAAAACTGTTTTTT
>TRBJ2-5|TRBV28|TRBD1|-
CASSLPRGRQETQYF
TGTGCCAGCAGTCTCCCCAGGGGGCGGCAAGAGACCCAGTACTTC
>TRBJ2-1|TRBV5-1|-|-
CASSLGRVSYNEQFF
TGCGCCAGCAGCTTGGGCAGGGTCTCCTACAATGAGCAGTTCTTC
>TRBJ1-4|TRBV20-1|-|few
CSAKPIPGQASTTNEKLFF
TGCAGTGCCAAGCCCATCCCGGGACAAGCTTCTACAACTAATGAAAAACTGTTTTTT
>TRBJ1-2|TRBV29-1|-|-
CSPRGRAPYGYTF
TGCAGCCCGAGGGGCAGGGCCCCCTATGGCTACACCTTC
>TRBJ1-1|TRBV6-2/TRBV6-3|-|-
CASRGRPVTEAFF
TGTGCCAGCAGAGGTCGTCCGGTTACTGAAGCTTTCTTT
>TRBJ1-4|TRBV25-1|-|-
CASSGNRANEKLFF
TGTGCCAGCAGTGGGAACAGGGCAAATGAAAAACTGTTTTTT
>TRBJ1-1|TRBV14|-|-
CASSPQPGEGDTEAFF
TGTGCCAGCAGCCCTCAACCTGGTGAAGGGGACACTGAAGCTTTCTTT
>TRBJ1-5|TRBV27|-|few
CASSLLGGLNQPQHF
TGTGCCAGCAGTTTATTGGGGGGCCTCAATCAGCCCCAGCATTTT
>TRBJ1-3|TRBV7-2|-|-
CASSLITGNTIYF
TGTGCCAGCAGCTTGATAACTGGAAACACCATATATTTT
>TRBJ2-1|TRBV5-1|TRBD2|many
CASSQSGGYNEQFF
TGCGCCAGCAGCCAGTCCGGGGGGTACAATGAGCAGTTCTTC
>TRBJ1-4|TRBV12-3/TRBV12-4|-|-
CASLPGPGKEKLFF
TGTGCCAGCCTCCCGGGCCCGGGAAAGGAAAAACTGTTTTTT
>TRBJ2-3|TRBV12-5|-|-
CASGLDTVSTDTQYF
TGTGCTAGTGGTTTGGACACAGTCTCCACAGATACGCAGTATTTT